This T cell receptor beta chain originates from a study of control samples from healthy donors and cancer patients. The protocol was immunoSEQ multiplex PCR, while the TCRdb copy is restricted to in-frame clones and leaves out a portion. Here the sample spans over 150,000 clones, about 93% being singletons. The CDR3 is made up of 18 amino acids. Germline V gene lookup returns CDR1 MGHRA and CDR2 YSYEKL. V lost 3 bases and J lost 4, with 22 bases in between. Sequencing was done on a sample of blood. The chain combines TRBV4-1 with TRBJ1-3; tentative D call: TRBD1 (6 bases). The TCR comes from a man aged 18 to 35 in good health. The CDR3 nucleotides are TGCGCCAGCAGCCACAAACCCCCTTACGGGGGCGCAGGAAACACCATATATTTT. Protein: CASSHKPPYGGAGNTIYF.